What follows are 15 T cell receptor beta chains derived from one specimen sequenced in a study of T cell responses to AZD1222 COVID-19 vaccine. The method was immunoSEQ multiplex PCR; TCRdb's version includes in-frame clones alone and lacks a portion of them. The table has about 100,000 clones, about 93% seen once. Sequencing was performed on peripheral blood, taken 28 days after the second AZD1222 dose. All receptors derive from an adult who received the AZD1222 COVID-19 vaccine.

This clone was observed a single time. This chain uses TRBV6-5 with TRBJ1-2, with a weak D call TRBD1 (6 bases). CDR3 length equals 15 residues. V shed 7 bases and J shed 4 bases, with 19 bases lying between them. From germline, CDR1 is MNHEY and CDR2 SVGAGI. The CDR3 DNA sequence: TGTGCCAGCATTCCCTCGGCAGGGGCCGTCTATGGCTACACCTTC. It yields the protein CASIPSAGAVYGYTF.

The genes are TRBV9 and TRBJ2-1; the match to TRBD2 covers 10 bases. This CDR3 has 17 amino acids. Trimming took 0 bases from V and 0 from J; bases not matched to a gene: 3. Germline V CDR1 and CDR2: SGDLS, YYNGEE. The DNA of the CDR3 is TGTGCCAGCAGCGTAGTTGGGACTAGCGTCTCCTACAATGAGCAGTTCTTC. It specifies CASSVVGTSVSYNEQFF. Filled out from reference TRBV9 and TRBJ2-1, the complete variable domain reads DSGVTQTPKHLITATGQRVTLRCSPRSGDLSVYWYQQSLDQGLQFLIQYYNGEERAKGNILERFSAQQFPDLHSELNLSSLELGDSALYFCASSVVGTSVSYNEQFFGPGTRLTVL.

This clone was detected a few times. The chain has TRBV27 and TRBJ2-7, with D perhaps matching TRBD1 (6 bases). The germline gives CDR1 MNHEY, CDR2 SMNVEV (reference sequence). V was pared by 10 bases and J by 4 bases, with 26 bases between. The CDR3 runs 16 residues. In DNA, the CDR3 is TGTGCCATACGCTGTGGTTTTTGGCATCAGGGGTACGAGCAGTACTTC. It codes for CAIRCGFWHQGYEQYF.

The V call is TRBV5-1, the J call TRBJ1-1; D might be TRBD1 (5 bases). V was pared by 6 bases and J by 0 bases, with 9 bases between. Germline V CDR1 and CDR2: SGHRS, YFSETQ. The CDR3 runs to 13 residues. The CDR3 coding sequence is TGCGCCAGCAACGTGGGACTGAACACTGAAGCTTTCTTT. Amino acid sequence: CASNVGLNTEAFF.

The gene calls are TRBV10-3 and TRBJ1-2, with no clear D. CDR1 is ENHRY, CDR2 SYGVKD, per germline. The CDR3 contains 16 residues. V dropped 0 bases and J dropped 7 bases, with 18 bases sitting between them. The CDR3 loop is CAISESAGPLGSGYTF. The CDR3 DNA sequence: TGTGCCATCAGTGAGTCTGCCGGGCCCTTAGGCAGTGGCTACACCTTC.

The CDR3 DNA is TGTGCCAGCAGCCGCCCACAGGGGGCTAACTATGGCTACACCTTC. It specifies CASSRPQGANYGYTF. The chain employs TRBV5-4 and TRBJ1-2; 8 bases fit TRBD1. The ends lost 4 bases at V and 0 bases at J; junction bases unmatched: 5. Germline CDR1 is SGHNT and CDR2 is YYREEE (reference sequence). The CDR3 contains 15 residues.

The chain joins TRBV6-6 to TRBJ1-5; 9 bases align to TRBD1. Germline assignment: CDR1 MNHNY and CDR2 SVGAGI (reference sequence). V gave up 5 bases and J gave up 3 bases; unmatched junction bases: 17. This CDR3 spans 19 amino acids. The CDR3 DNA follows: TGTGCCAGCAGTCCCCGGACAGGGGAGGTCGGTAGAATCAATCAGCCCCAGCATTTT. Amino acid sequence: CASSPRTGEVGRINQPQHF.

The chain combines TRBV25-1 with TRBJ1-3; D uncertain. The germline V gene encodes CDR1 MGHDK and CDR2 SYGVNS. The CDR3 spans 12 residues. Deletions cut 4 bases from V and 4 bases from J, with 5 bases between. CDR3 residues: CASSGNGNTIYF. In DNA form, the CDR3 reads TGTGCCAGCAGTGGCAACGGAAACACCATATATTTT.

The chain has TRBV29-1 and TRBJ1-2; 12 bases map to TRBD1. Trimming removed 1 base from V and 6 bases from J; junction bases left unmatched: 6. This CDR3 comprises 15 residues. Germline CDR1 is SQVTM and CDR2 is ANQGSEA. CDR3 sequence: CSVEGDRGPSDGYTF. CDR3 nucleotides: TGCAGCGTTGAAGGGGACAGGGGGCCATCTGATGGCTACACCTTC. The full variable domain, completed using reference TRBV29-1 and TRBJ1-2, is SAVISQKPSRDICQRGTSLTIQCQVDSQVTMMFWYRQQPGQSLTLIATANQGSEATYESGFVIDKFPISRPNLTFSTLTVSNMSPEDSSIYLCSVEGDRGPSDGYTFGSGTRLTVV.

The rearrangement links TRBV25-1 to TRBJ2-1, with D perhaps TRBD1 or TRBD2 (5 bases each). This CDR3 comprises 15 residues. The germline V and J ends were trimmed by 5 bases and 4 bases, with 15 bases remaining between them. Looked up from germline, CDR1 is MGHDK and CDR2 is SYGVNS. This CDR3 reads CASSQTGGRYNEQFF. The DNA of the CDR3 is TGTGCCAGCAGTCAAACAGGAGGCAGATACAATGAGCAGTTCTTC.

This chain joins TRBV11-2 and TRBJ1-4, with D unresolved. Germline CDR1 is SGHAT and CDR2 is FQNNGV. This CDR3 contains 14 residues. V lost 5 bases and J lost 5, with 12 bases in between. DNA of the CDR3: TGTGCCAGCAGCCAAACTGGAGGAAATGAAAAACTGTTTTTT. Amino acid sequence: CASSQTGGNEKLFF.

The chain has TRBV6-5 and TRBJ1-5; 7 bases are shared with TRBD1. The CDR3 length is 11 residues. The V segment lost 4 bases and the J segment 14 bases; nucleotides outside the gene matches: 5. Germline assignment: CDR1 MNHEY and CDR2 SVGAGI. The CDR3 bases are TGTGCCAGCAGTTCTGGAACAGGGGAGCATTTT. Protein product: CASSSGTGEHF.

V and J are TRBV28 and TRBJ1-3; D is perhaps TRBD1 (6 bases). Germline V gives CDR1 MDHEN, CDR2 SYDVKM. The CDR3 totals 15 residues. Trimming left V 5 bases short and J 3 bases short, with 14 bases between. CDR3 sequence: CASSLPRGLGNTIYF. The CDR3 DNA sequence: TGTGCCAGCAGTCTCCCCCGGGGGCTTGGAAACACCATATATTTT.

CDR3 amino acids: CASSLDWDSEAFF. Here the CDR3 DNA reads TGTGCCAGCAGCTTAGATTGGGACAGTGAAGCTTTCTTT. J is TRBJ1-1 and V is TRBV11-3; 7 positions match TRBD1. The length of the CDR3 is 13 residues. In germline, CDR1 is SGHNT, CDR2 YENEEA. Germline trimming cut 0 bases from V and 7 bases from J; bases unmatched to any gene: 2.

The chain links TRBV18 to TRBJ1-6, with D possibly being TRBD1 (5 bases). Germline-derived CDR1 and CDR2 are KGHSH and LQKENI. V was shortened by 3 bases and J by 9 bases, with 15 bases between the two germline ends. This CDR3 is 15 amino acids long. The CDR3: CASSPGPGHSSPLHF. The CDR3 DNA reads TGTGCCAGCTCACCGGGACCAGGACATAGTTCACCCCTCCACTTT.